Here is one T cell receptor beta chain with its context. Its matching antigen is unknown. The sample belongs to a study of shared clonotypes between healthy human individuals. Subsets obtained from CD4+ cells comprised CD45RA+ naive and CD45RA-negative memory cells. Every subset had its genomic DNA shared out evenly among several immunoSEQ plates. Some clones are missing from TCRdb's copy, which holds only in-frame ones; the method was immunoSEQ multiplex PCR. The table includes some 1,400,000 clones, 95% to 97% detected once. Whole-study findings and limits: Naive subsets generally had larger estimated richness than memory subsets.

V lost 6 bases and J lost 4, with 13 bases in between. The CDR3 is 14 residues long. Germline CDR1 and CDR2: ENHRY and SYGVKD. This chain joins TRBV10-3 and TRBJ2-1; D might be TRBD1 or TRBD2, each matching 5 bases. Sequenced sample: naive CD4+ T cells sorted from blood. Indicated subset: CD45RA+ positively selected. This TCR derives from a man aged 30-40 years in good health. The CDR3 region has the DNA TGTGCCATCAGCCTCGGGACGTCGTACAATGAGCAGTTCTTC. Translation: CAISLGTSYNEQFF.